This paragraph covers one T cell receptor beta chain sequence. The target antigen is unknown. This CDR3 contains 15 residues. Germline V CDR1 and CDR2: ENHRY, SYGVKD. The V and J ends lost 4 bases and 5 bases, in that order; junction bases with no gene match: 8. The data belong to a study of cytomegalovirus exposure and HLA in healthy donors. Overall study results and limits: One cluster of highly shared sequence variants probably arose as a sequencing artifact. As a later analysis showed, several of the most significant clusters appeared to be linked to common viral pathogens.

Primers included in the PCR were 60 Vbeta and 13 Jbeta primers. Profiled with immunoSEQ multiplex PCR; TCRdb holds only in-frame clones, not every one. This table holds more than 100,000 clones, 80% to 85% found once. The source of this sequence is a woman aged 45-59 years in good health and CMV-seropositive. Source material: PBMCs. The chain links TRBV10-3 to TRBJ2-5; 9 bases fit TRBD1. The CDR3 protein is CAISGGDRDGETQYF. CDR3 bases: TGTGCCATCAGTGGGGGGGACAGGGACGGGGAGACCCAGTACTTC.